The present TCR beta chain was sequenced within a study of T cell responses to AZD1222 COVID-19 vaccine. General observations from the study: Repertoires were obtained only post-peak T cell response. Seropositivity was recorded at baseline in only 6 or 7 AZD1222 recipients. Two doses of AZD1222 preceded a rise in Spike-specific TCR breadth and depth.

Using immunoSEQ multiplex PCR, the repertoire was profiled, and TCRdb retains in-frame clones only, with some absent. Among approximately 110,000 clones listed, 80% to 90% were seen once. A note on this clone: Its cognate antigen is unknown.

The CDR3 length is 16 residues. The V end was cut by 1 base, the J end by 4 bases, with 16 bases between. In germline, CDR1 is LGHDT, CDR2 YNNKEL (reference sequence). Sequenced material: peripheral blood, taken on day 0 of AZD1222 vaccination. The J gene is TRBJ1-1, the V gene TRBV3-1 (or the pseudogene TRBV3-2); weak D call: TRBD1 (5 bases). This TCR derives from an adult in good health. CDR3 residues: CASSQGTPGLATEAFF. The CDR3 DNA reads as TGTGCCAGCAGCCAAGGGACACCGGGTTTAGCCACTGAAGCTTTCTTT.